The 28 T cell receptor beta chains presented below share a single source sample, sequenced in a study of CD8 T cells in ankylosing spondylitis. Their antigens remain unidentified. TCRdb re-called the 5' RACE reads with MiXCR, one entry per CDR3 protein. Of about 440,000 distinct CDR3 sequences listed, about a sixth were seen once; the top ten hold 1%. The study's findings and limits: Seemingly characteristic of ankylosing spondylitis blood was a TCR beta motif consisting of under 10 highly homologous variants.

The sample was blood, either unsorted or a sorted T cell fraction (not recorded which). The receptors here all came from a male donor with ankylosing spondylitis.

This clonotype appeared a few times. Written as DNA, the CDR3 is TGTGCCAGCAGCTTAAGGGCAGTAAACACCGGGGAGCTGTTTTTT. Its translation is CASSLRAVNTGELFF. The chain has TRBV7-3 and TRBJ2-2; no reliable D call. Germline CDR1 and CDR2: SGHTA and FQGTGA. V lost 1 base to trimming and J lost 2 bases, with 8 bases between them. This CDR3 has 15 residues.

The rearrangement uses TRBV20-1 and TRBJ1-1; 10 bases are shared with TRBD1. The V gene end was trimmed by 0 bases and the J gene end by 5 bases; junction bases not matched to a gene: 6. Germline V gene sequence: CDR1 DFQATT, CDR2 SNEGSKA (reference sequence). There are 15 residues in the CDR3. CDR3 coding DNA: TGCAGTGCTAGAGATGGCGACAGGGGGCGAACTGAAGCTTTCTTT. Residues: CSARDGDRGRTEAFF.

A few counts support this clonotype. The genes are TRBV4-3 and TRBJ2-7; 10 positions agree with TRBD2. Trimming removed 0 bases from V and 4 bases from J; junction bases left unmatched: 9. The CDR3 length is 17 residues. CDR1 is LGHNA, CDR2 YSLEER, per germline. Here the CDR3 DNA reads TGCGCCAGCAGCCAAGATCTTCGGCTAGCGGGAGCTTACGAGCAGTACTTC. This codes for CASSQDLRLAGAYEQYF.

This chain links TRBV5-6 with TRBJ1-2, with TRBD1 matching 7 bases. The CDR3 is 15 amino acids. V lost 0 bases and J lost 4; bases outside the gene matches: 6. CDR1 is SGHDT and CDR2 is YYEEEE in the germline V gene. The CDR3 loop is CASSLEDRSFYGYTF. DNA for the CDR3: TGTGCCAGCAGCTTGGAGGACAGGAGCTTCTATGGCTACACCTTC. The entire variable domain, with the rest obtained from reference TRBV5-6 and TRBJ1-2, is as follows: DAGVTQSPTHLIKTRGQQVTLRCSPKSGHDTVSWYQQALGQGPQFIFQYYEEEERQRGNFPDRFSGHQFPNYSSELNVNALLLGDSALYLCASSLEDRSFYGYTFGSGTRLTVV.

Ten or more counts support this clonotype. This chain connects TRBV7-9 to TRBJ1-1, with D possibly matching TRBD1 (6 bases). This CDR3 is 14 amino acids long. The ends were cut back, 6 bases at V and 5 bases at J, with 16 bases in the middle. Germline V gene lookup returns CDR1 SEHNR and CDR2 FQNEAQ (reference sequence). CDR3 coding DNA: TGTGCCAGCAGGCAAACAGGGTTGGGGACTGAAGCTTTCTTT. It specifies CASRQTGLGTEAFF.

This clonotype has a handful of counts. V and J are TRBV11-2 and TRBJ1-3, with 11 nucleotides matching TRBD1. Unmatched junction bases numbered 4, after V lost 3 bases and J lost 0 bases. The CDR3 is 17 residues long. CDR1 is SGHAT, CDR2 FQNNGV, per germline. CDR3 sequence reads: CASSFGTGGSSGNTIYF. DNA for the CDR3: TGTGCCAGCAGCTTTGGGACAGGGGGTAGCTCTGGAAACACCATATATTTT. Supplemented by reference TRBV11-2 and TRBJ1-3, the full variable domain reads EAGVAQSPRYKIIEKRQSVAFWCNPISGHATLYWYQQILGQGPKLLIQFQNNGVVDDSQLPKDRFSAERLKGVDSTLKIQPAKLEDSAVYLCASSFGTGGSSGNTIYFGEGSWLTVV.

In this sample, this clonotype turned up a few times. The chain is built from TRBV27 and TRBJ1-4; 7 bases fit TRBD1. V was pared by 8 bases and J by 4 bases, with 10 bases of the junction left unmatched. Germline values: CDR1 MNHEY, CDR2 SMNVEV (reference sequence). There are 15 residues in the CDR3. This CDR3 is CASREARGINEKLFF. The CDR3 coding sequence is TGTGCCAGCCGGGAAGCCAGGGGGATTAATGAAAAACTGTTTTTT.

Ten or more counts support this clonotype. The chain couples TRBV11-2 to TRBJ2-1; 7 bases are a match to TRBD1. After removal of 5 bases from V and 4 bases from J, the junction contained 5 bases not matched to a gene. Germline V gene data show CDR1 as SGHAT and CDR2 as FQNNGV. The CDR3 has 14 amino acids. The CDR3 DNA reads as TGTGCCAGCAGCCCTTCGGGACAGTACAATGAGCAGTTCTTC. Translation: CASSPSGQYNEQFF.

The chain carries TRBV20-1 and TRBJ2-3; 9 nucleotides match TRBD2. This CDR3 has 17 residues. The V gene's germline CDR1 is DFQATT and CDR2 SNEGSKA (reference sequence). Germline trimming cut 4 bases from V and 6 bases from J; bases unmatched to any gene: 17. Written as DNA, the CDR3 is TGCAGTGCTAACAGGGGCTGGGTAGCGGGAGCATGGGATACGCAGTATTTT. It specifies CSANRGWVAGAWDTQYF.

The CDR3 bases are TGTGCCAGCAGCCCGCGTTGGTCTGGGGCCAACGTCCTGACTTTC. Encoded protein: CASSPRWSGANVLTF. The chain uses TRBV11-2 and TRBJ2-6; D uncertain. Looked up from germline, CDR1 is SGHAT and CDR2 is FQNNGV. The CDR3 runs to 15 residues. V was trimmed by 5 bases and J by 1 base, leaving 9 bases between them.

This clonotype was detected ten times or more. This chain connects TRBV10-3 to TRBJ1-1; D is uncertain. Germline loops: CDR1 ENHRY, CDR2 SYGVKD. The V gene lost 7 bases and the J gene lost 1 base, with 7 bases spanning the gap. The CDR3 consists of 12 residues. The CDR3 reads CAIKAENTEAFF. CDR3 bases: TGTGCCATCAAGGCTGAGAACACTGAAGCTTTCTTT.

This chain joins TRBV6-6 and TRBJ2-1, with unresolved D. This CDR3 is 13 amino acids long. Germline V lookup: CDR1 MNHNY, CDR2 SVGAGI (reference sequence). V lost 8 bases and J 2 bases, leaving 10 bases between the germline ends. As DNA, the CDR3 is TGTGCCAGCTCGGTGGGGACCTACAATGAGCAGTTCTTC. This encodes CASSVGTYNEQFF.

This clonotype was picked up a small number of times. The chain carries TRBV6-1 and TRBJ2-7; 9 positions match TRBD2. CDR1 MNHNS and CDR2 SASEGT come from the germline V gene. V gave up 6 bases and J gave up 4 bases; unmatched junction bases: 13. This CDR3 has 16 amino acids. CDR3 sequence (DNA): TGTGCCAGCAGCCAGCCATGGGGCGGGAGGGGTTACGAGCAGTACTTC. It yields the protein CASSQPWGGRGYEQYF.

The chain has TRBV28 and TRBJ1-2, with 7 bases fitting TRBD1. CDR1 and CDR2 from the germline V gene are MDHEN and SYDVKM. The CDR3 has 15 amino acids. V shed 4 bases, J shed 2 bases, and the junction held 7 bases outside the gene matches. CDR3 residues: CASSSPDRFNYGYTF. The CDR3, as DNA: TGTGCCAGCAGTTCCCCGGACAGGTTCAACTATGGCTACACCTTC.

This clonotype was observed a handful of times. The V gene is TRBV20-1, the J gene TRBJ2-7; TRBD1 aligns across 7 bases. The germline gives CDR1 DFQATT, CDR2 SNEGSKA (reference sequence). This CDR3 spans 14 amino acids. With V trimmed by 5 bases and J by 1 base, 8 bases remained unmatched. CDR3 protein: CSALRDRLSYEQYF. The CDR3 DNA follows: TGCAGTGCTCTACGGGACAGACTATCCTACGAGCAGTACTTC.

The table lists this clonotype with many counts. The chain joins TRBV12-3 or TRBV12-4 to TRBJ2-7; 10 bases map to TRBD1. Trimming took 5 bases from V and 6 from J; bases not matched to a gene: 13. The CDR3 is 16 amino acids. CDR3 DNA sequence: TGTGCCAGCAGTCAACAGCTGGGACAGGGGAACGGCGAGCAGTACTTC. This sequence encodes CASSQQLGQGNGEQYF.

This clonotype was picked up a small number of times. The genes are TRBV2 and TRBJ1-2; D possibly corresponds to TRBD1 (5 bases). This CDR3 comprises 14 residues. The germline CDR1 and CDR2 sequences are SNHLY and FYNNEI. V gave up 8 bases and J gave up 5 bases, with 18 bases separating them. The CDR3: CASYPLTGTYGYTF. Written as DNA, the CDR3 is TGTGCCAGCTATCCTCTTACCGGGACTTATGGCTACACCTTC.

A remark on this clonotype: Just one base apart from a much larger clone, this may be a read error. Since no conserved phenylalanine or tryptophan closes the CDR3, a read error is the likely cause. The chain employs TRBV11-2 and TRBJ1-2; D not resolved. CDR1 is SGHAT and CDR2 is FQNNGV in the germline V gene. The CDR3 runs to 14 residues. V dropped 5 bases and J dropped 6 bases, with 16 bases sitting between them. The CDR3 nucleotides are TGTGCCAGCAGCCCGAGTCCACCATGGGATGGCTACACCTCC. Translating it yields CASSPSPPWDGYTS.

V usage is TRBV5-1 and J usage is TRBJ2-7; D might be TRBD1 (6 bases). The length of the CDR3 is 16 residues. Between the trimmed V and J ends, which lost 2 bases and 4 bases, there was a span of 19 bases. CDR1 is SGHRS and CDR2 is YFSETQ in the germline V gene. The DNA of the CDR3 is TGCGCCAGCAGCTTCAGCCAGGGGTTAGGCGGATACGAGCAGTACTTC. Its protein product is CASSFSQGLGGYEQYF.

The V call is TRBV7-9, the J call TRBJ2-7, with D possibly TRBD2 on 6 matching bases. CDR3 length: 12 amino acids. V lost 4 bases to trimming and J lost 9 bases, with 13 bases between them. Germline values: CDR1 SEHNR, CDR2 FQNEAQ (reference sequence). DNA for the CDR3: TGTGCCAGCAGCTCTGAGGAGCGGGTGCAGTACTTC. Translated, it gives CASSSEERVQYF.

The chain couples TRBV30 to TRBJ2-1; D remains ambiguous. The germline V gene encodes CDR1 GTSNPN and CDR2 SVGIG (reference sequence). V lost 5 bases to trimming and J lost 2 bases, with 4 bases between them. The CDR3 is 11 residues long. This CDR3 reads CAWQTYNEQFF. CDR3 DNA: TGTGCCTGGCAAACCTACAATGAGCAGTTCTTC.

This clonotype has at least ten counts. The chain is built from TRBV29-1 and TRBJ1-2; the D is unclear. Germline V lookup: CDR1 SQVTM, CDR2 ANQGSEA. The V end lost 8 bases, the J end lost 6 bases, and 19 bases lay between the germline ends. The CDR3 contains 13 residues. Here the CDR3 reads CSSSAGSWNGYTF. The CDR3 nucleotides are TGCAGCTCCTCGGCGGGCAGTTGGAATGGCTACACCTTC.

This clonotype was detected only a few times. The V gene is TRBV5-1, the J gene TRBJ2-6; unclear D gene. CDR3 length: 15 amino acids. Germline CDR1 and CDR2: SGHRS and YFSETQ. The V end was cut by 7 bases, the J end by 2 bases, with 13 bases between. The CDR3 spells CASSVQVAGANVLTF. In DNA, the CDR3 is TGCGCCAGCTCAGTTCAAGTTGCTGGGGCCAACGTCCTGACTTTC.

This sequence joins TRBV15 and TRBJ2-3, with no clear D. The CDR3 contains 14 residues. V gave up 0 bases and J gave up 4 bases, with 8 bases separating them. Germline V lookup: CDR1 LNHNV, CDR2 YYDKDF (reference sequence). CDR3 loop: CATSRELAADTQYF. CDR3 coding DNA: TGTGCCACCAGCAGAGAACTTGCCGCAGATACGCAGTATTTT.

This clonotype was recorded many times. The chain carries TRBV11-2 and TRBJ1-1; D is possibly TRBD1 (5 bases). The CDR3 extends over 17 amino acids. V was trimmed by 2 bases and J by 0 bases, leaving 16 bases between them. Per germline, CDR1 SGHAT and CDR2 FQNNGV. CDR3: CASSLPGRQTMNTEAFF. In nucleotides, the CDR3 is TGTGCCAGCAGCTTACCGGGCCGACAGACCATGAACACTGAAGCTTTCTTT. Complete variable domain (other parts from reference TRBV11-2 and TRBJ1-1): EAGVAQSPRYKIIEKRQSVAFWCNPISGHATLYWYQQILGQGPKLLIQFQNNGVVDDSQLPKDRFSAERLKGVDSTLKIQPAKLEDSAVYLCASSLPGRQTMNTEAFFGQGTRLTVV.

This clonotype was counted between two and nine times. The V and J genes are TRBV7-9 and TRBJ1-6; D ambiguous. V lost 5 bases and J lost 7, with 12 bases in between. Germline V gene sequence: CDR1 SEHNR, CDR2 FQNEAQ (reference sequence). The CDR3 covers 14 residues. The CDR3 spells CASSRATENSPLHF. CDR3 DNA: TGTGCCAGCAGCCGGGCTACGGAGAATTCACCCCTCCACTTT.

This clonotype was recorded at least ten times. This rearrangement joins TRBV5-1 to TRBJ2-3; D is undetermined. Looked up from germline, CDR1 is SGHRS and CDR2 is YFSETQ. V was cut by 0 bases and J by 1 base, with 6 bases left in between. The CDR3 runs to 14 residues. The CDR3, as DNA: TGCGCCAGCAGCTTGGTAACTGGCACAGATACGCAGTATTTT. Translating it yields CASSLVTGTDTQYF. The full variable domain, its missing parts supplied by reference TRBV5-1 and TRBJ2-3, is KAGVTQTPRYLIKTRGQQVTLSCSPISGHRSVSWYQQTPGQGLQFLFEYFSETQRNKGNFPGRFSGRQFSNSRSEMNVSTLELGDSALYLCASSLVTGTDTQYFGPGTRLTVL.

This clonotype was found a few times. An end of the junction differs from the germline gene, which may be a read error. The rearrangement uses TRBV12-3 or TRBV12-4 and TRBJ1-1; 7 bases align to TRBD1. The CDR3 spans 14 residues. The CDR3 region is CASSTTGPNIEAFF. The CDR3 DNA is TGTGCCAGCAGTACGACAGGGCCGAACATTGAAGCTTTCTTT.